The 4 T cell receptor beta chains below were found in one sample sequenced in a study of blood T cell repertoires in COVID-19. Sequencing used immunoSEQ multiplex PCR; TCRdb keeps in-frame clones, though not all of them. The top ten hold about 4.8% of the sample, which has some 330,000 clones, about four fifths seen once. Input material: PBMCs or T cells enriched from blood (not recorded which). The receptors were gathered from a woman in her forties or fifties who had recovered from COVID-19.

This clone was detected only a few times. The chain uses TRBV25-1 and TRBJ1-2; D ambiguous. The ends were cut back, 5 bases at V and 0 bases at J, with 13 bases in the middle. Germline CDR1 MGHDK, CDR2 SYGVNS. This CDR3 has 15 residues. This chain's CDR3 is CASSLAGSSNYGYTF. DNA of the CDR3: TGTGCCAGCAGTTTAGCGGGGTCTTCTAACTATGGCTACACCTTC.

The chain recombines TRBV7-9 with TRBJ1-2, with 7 nucleotides matching TRBD1. Germline-derived CDR1 and CDR2 are SEHNR and FQNEAQ (reference sequence). This CDR3 is 14 amino acids long. Trimming at V came to 5 bases and at J to 4 bases, leaving 7 bases not matched to a gene. CDR3 in amino acids: CASSPTGAGYGYTF. CDR3 coding DNA: TGTGCCAGCAGCCCAACAGGGGCGGGCTATGGCTACACCTTC.

The chain joins TRBV5-1 to TRBJ2-1, with 9 bases aligning to TRBD2. The CDR3 totals 15 residues. Germline V gene data show CDR1 as SGHRS and CDR2 as YFSETQ. With V trimmed by 2 bases and J by 8 bases, 8 bases remained unmatched. CDR3 nucleotides: TGCGCCAGCAGCTTAGGCGGCGGGGGGGCTCATGAGCAGTTCTTC. Translating gives CASSLGGGGAHEQFF.

V and J are TRBV2 and TRBJ2-2, with D possibly being TRBD1 (5 bases). Per the germline V gene, CDR1 is SNHLY and CDR2 is FYNNEI. With 2 bases removed from V and 4 bases from J, the gap between germline ends came to 5 bases. The length of the CDR3 is 13 residues. The CDR3 sequence: CASSERGTGELFF. The CDR3 region has the DNA TGTGCCAGCAGTGAAAGGGGCACCGGGGAGCTGTTTTTT.